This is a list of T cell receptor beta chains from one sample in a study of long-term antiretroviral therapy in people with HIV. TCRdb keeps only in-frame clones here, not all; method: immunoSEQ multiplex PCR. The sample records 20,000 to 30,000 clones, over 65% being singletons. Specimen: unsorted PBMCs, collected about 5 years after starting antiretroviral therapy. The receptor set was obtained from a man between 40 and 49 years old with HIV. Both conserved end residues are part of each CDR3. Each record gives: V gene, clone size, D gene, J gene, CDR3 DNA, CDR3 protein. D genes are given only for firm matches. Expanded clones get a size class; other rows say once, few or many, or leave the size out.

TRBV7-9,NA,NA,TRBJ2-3,TGTGCCAGCAGCTTTCTTACCACAGATACGCAGTATTTT,CASSFLTTDTQYF
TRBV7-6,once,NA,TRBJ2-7,TGTGCCAGCAGCCCCACCCCAGGGGCTAACACCTACGAGCAGTACTTC,CASSPTPGANTYEQYF
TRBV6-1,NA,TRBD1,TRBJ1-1,TGTGCCAGCAGGCAAGACAGGGTGAACACTGAAGCTTTCTTT,CASRQDRVNTEAFF
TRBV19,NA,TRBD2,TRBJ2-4,TGTGCCAGTAGTCCGGGCGGGGGGACGAGTTACGAGGTAGCCAAAAACATTCAGTACTTC,CASSPGGGTSYEVAKNIQYF
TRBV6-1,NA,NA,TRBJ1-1,TGTGCCAGCAGTCCCCGCCCAGAAAACACTGAAGCTTTCTTT,CASSPRPENTEAFF
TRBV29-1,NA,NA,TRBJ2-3,TGCAGCGTTGGGGATACGCAGTATTTT,CSVGDTQYF
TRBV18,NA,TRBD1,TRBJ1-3,TGTGCCAGCTCACCGGACAGGGTTGGAAACACCATATATTTT,CASSPDRVGNTIYF
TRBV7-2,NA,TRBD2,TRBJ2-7,TGTGCCAGCAGCGTTGATCTGGCGGGAGTCTACGAGCAGTACTTC,CASSVDLAGVYEQYF
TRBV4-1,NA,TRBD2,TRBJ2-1,TGCGCCAGCAGCCAAGATTTTGGCGGGGGGTACTACAATGAGCAGTTCTTC,CASSQDFGGGYYNEQFF
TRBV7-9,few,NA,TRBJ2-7,TGTGCCAGCAACTACGGAGACTACGAGCAGTACTTC,CASNYGDYEQYF
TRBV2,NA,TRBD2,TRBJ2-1,TGTGCCAGCAGGTCCATAGCGGGGGGCTACAATGAGCAGTTCTTC,CASRSIAGGYNEQFF
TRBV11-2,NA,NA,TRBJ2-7,TGTGCCAGCAGCTTAGTAGGGGCCGAGCAGTACTTC,CASSLVGAEQYF
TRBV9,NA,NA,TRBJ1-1,TGTGCCAGCAGCGCCCGATATACGGTAGCTGAAGCTTTCTTT,CASSARYTVAEAFF
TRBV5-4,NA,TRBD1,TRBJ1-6,TGTGCCAGCAGCCCCGGGACAGGGGCGCCACCCCTCCACTTT,CASSPGTGAPPLHF
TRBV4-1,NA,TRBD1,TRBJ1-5,TGCGCCAGCAGCCCCCAGGGGGGCGGGAATCAGCCCCAGCATTTT,CASSPQGGGNQPQHF
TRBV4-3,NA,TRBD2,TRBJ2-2,TGCGCCAGCAGCCAAGATCGACTAGCGGGAGAAAATTTGAGGGAGCTGTTTTTT,CASSQDRLAGENLRELFF
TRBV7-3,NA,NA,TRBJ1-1,TGTGCCAGCAGCACCGGAGCGGTAAACACTGAAGCTTTCTTT,CASSTGAVNTEAFF
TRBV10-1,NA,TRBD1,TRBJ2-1,TGCGCCAGCAGTCCCGGGACAGGGACCTACAATGAGCAGTTCTTC,CASSPGTGTYNEQFF
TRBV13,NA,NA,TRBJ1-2,TGTGCCAGCAGCTTAGGCAGCCAGGGCGCAAACTATGGCTACACCTTC,CASSLGSQGANYGYTF
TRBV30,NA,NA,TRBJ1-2,TGTGCCTTCCCAGGGGCTGGAGGCTACACCTTC,CAFPGAGGYTF
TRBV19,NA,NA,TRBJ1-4,TGTGCCAGTAGTGGGTTGAAGGCAACTAATGAAAAACTGTTTTTT,CASSGLKATNEKLFF
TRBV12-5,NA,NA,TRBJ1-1,TGTGCTAGTGGTTTGGGGGCAGGGTCCGCTGAAGCTTTCTTT,CASGLGAGSAEAFF
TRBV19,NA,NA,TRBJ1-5,TGTGCCAGTAGTATCCGAGAGGTAAGCAATCAGCCCCAGCATTTT,CASSIREVSNQPQHF
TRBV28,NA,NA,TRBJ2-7,TGTGCCAGCACCGAACCAGGGGTCAGAACAAGCGGCGAGCAGTACTTC,CASTEPGVRTSGEQYF
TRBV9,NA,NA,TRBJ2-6,TGTGCCAGCAGCGTAGGAAGATCTGGGGCCAACGTCCTGACTTTC,CASSVGRSGANVLTF
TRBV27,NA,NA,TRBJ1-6,TGTGCCAGCAGTCGATTCCAGGGGACTAATTCACCCCTCCACTTT,CASSRFQGTNSPLHF
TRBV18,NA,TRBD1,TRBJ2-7,TGTGCCAGCTCACCACCGGGACAGGTAGGGTACGAGCAGTACTTC,CASSPPGQVGYEQYF
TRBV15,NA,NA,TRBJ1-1,TGTGCCACCAGCAGAGATCCCGGCCTAGCGGGCACTGAAGCTTTCTTT,CATSRDPGLAGTEAFF
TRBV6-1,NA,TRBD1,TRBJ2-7,TGTGCCAGCAGGGGGACAGGGGGGTTTAACGGGCAGTACTTC,CASRGTGGFNGQYF
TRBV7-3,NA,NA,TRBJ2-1,TGTGCCAGCAGCCCGGCGAGGGACTCCAATGAGCAGTTCTTC,CASSPARDSNEQFF
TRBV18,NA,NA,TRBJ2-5,TGTGCCAGCTCACGGGACTACCAAGAGACCCAGTACTTC,CASSRDYQETQYF
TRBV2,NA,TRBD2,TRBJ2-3,TGTGCCAGCAGGGAGACTAGCGGGGGGGCCGATACGCAGTATTTT,CASRETSGGADTQYF
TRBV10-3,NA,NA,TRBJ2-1,TGTGCCATCGGGATAGACAATGAGCAGTTCTTC,CAIGIDNEQFF
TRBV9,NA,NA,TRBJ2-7,TGTGCCAGCAGCGTAGAAGGGCAGTACTTC,CASSVEGQYF
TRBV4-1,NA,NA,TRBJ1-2,TGCGCCAGCAGCCTCCCGGGGAGTGGCTACACCTTC,CASSLPGSGYTF
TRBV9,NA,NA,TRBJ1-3,TGTGCCAGCAGCGTAGGAAGGGGCTCTGGAAACACCATATATTTT,CASSVGRGSGNTIYF
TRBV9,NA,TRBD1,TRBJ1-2,TGTGCCAGCAGCCCCCGCCCGAACCGGGACAGCATCTATGGCTACACCTTC,CASSPRPNRDSIYGYTF
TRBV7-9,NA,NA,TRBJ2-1,TGTGCCAGCCCCACCCCGGGTGGTCCTATAGACAATGAGCAGTTCTTC,CASPTPGGPIDNEQFF
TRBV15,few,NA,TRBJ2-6,TGTGCCACCAGCAGAGACAACTCTGGGGCCAACGTCCTGACTTTC,CATSRDNSGANVLTF
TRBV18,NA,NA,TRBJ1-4,TGTGCCAGCTCCCTCACCTTCCCAGCCACCAATGAAAAACTGTTTTTT,CASSLTFPATNEKLFF
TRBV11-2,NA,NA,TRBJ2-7,TGTGCCAGCAGCTTAGAATTGGGGTGGAACGAGCAGTACTTC,CASSLELGWNEQYF
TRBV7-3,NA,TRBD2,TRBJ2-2,TGTGCCAGCAGCTCTTGGACTAGCGGGGTTACCACCGGGGAGCTGTTTTTT,CASSSWTSGVTTGELFF